This T cell receptor (beta chain) appears in the sequencing data of a study of vaccination effects on CD4 cells after COVID-19. Antigen-specific CD4+ T cells were expanded with viral peptide pools in the ViraFEST assay before sequencing. Subsequent to ten to eleven days of culture, CD4+ T cells were isolated. Infection dated between March and December 2020, before the Alpha, Beta and Delta variants reached the United States. Sequencing was performed with immunoSEQ multiplex PCR; in TCRdb, only in-frame clones are kept and a portion is missing. Of approximately 24,000 clones detected, around 76% appear once; the ten largest clones hold 15% to 20%. On this clone: The target antigen is unknown.

This CDR3 is 12 amino acids long. The ends were cut back, 5 bases at V and 6 bases at J, with 10 bases in the middle. Germline V gene lookup returns CDR1 MNHEY and CDR2 SVGEGT. This receptor was obtained from a human donor who had a prior SARS-CoV-2 infection. The input for sequencing was CD4+ T cells from PBMCs cultured with SARS-CoV-2 spike peptides, taken before COVID-19 vaccination. The gene calls are TRBV6-2 or TRBV6-3 and TRBJ1-2; D not certain. CDR3: CASSSRVNGYTF. The CDR3 bases are TGTGCCAGCAGTAGTAGGGTGAATGGCTACACCTTC.